These T cell receptor beta chains were read from a single sample in a study of CD8+ T cells in alopecia areata. Clones were read by immunoSEQ multiplex PCR, and TCRdb kept only the in-frame ones, dropping some. The table has 150,000 or so clones, 58% seen once. The starting material was CD4+ T cells sorted from blood, obtained at week 0. The receptors were gathered from a human donor with alopecia areata. The conserved cysteine and the conserved F or W are not part of the CDR3 here. Size is omitted from some rows. Given values are once, few, many or a class for expanded clones.

abundance: .; v_gene: TRBV29-1; CDR3aa: SVGGTSGSYEQY
abundance: .; v_gene: TRBV7-2; CDR3aa: ASSLWGGTGNTIY
abundance: .; v_gene: TRBV18; CDR3aa: ASSPDRANTEAF
abundance: .; v_gene: TRBV29-1; CDR3aa: SVEVQGGEKLF
abundance: .; v_gene: TRBV5-1; CDR3aa: ASSFEGVPNTEAF
abundance: .; v_gene: TRBV4-3; CDR3aa: ASSQDNSQPQH
abundance: .; v_gene: TRBV11-1; CDR3aa: ASSQKTSGASYNEQF
abundance: once; v_gene: TRBV27; CDR3aa: ASSGTGNQPQH
abundance: .; v_gene: TRBV30; CDR3aa: AWSMGIGSPLH
abundance: few; v_gene: TRBV29-1; CDR3aa: SVEGTGGNEQF
abundance: .; v_gene: TRBV7-9; CDR3aa: ASTRGGNSPLH
abundance: .; v_gene: TRBV30; CDR3aa: AWGSGDYGYT
abundance: .; v_gene: TRBV2; CDR3aa: ASRAGGVNIQY
abundance: few; v_gene: TRBV5-1; CDR3aa: ASSLNTEAF
abundance: .; v_gene: TRBV2; CDR3aa: ASSKDVPPAGELF
abundance: few; v_gene: TRBV7-2; CDR3aa: ASSLERGFVGQF
abundance: .; v_gene: TRBV5-4; CDR3aa: ASSFGEDSPLH
abundance: .; v_gene: TRBV6-6; CDR3aa: ASRSPDFGNSPLH
abundance: .; v_gene: TRBV5-6; CDR3aa: ASSLSPRQGNYGYT
abundance: .; v_gene: TRBV7-2; CDR3aa: ASRQTSGGGYEQY